The T cell receptor beta chain under discussion was sequenced for a study of CD8+ T cells in alopecia areata. Study information: Treated patients were given 5 to 10 mg oral tofacitinib twice daily.

Extracted RNA was reverse transcribed, and the resulting cDNA served as sequencing template. TCRdb's copy holds only in-frame clones and misses some; the assay was immunoSEQ multiplex PCR. The sample lists some 190,000 clones; roughly three fifths were seen once. Study conclusions and caveats: Scalp clonality, along with expanded CD8+ clones among the top 100, was significantly decreased by tofacitinib.

The V end was cut by 4 bases, the J end by 1 base, with 13 bases between. Germline CDR1 and CDR2: SEHNR and FQNEAQ (reference sequence). The CDR3 covers 16 residues. Treatment described: oral pan-JAK inhibitor, 5-10 mg twice daily. Concerning this clone itself: As yet, its antigen is unknown.

The receptor's source is a human donor with alopecia areata. This chain links TRBV7-9 with TRBJ2-2, with TRBD2 as a possible D gene (6 bases). The starting material was CD4+ T cells sorted from blood, obtained at week 4, from a patient treated with tofacitinib. CDR3 nucleotide sequence: TGTGCCAGCAGCTCGCCCGGGAGCCAGAACACCGGGGAGCTGTTTTTT. Protein sequence: CASSSPGSQNTGELFF. Complete variable domain (other parts from reference TRBV7-9 and TRBJ2-2): DTGVSQNPRHKITKRGQNVTFRCDPISEHNRLYWYRQTLGQGPEFLTYFQNEAQLEKSRLLSDRFSAERPKGSFSTLEIQRTEQGDSAMYLCASSSPGSQNTGELFFGEGSRLTVL.